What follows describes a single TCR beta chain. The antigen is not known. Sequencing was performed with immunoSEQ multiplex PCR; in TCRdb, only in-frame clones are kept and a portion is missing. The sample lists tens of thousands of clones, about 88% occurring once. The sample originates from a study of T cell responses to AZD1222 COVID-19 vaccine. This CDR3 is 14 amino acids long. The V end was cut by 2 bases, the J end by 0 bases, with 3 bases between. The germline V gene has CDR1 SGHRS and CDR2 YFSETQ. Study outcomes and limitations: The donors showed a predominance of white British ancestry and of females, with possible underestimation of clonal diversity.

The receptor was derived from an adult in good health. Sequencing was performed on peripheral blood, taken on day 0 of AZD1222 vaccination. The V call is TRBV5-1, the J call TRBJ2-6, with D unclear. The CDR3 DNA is TGCGCCAGCAGCTTCACCTCTGGGGCCAACGTCCTGACTTTC. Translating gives CASSFTSGANVLTF.